The rows below give T cell receptor beta chains drawn from one sample of a study of prognosis after radiotherapy for stage I lung cancer. TCRdb itself ran the multiplex PCR reads through MiXCR, one entry per CDR3 protein. The sample lists under 35,000 distinct CDR3 sequences, around 43% occurring once. The specimen was PBMCs, collected before or after stereotactic body radiation therapy (not recorded which). These receptors were collected from a donor aged 50 or older with non-small cell lung cancer. The CDR3 runs from the conserved cysteine through the conserved F or W. The D gene is left open where the match is weak. Size is stated for part of the rows, as once, few or many counts, or as a class when the clone is expanded.

TRBJ2-1 many . TRBV10-3 TGTGCCATCAGTGAGTCGGGGTACAATGAGCAGTTCTTC CAISESGYNEQFF
TRBJ2-7 . TRBD2 TRBV5-1 TGCGCCAGCAGCCAGGATGTTGGGAGGGCCTTCTCCTACGAGCAGTACTTC CASSQDVGRAFSYEQYF
TRBJ1-2 . . TRBV5-1 TGCGCCAGCAGCACCGGGACTAATAACTATGGCTACACCTTC CASSTGTNNYGYTF
TRBJ1-2 . . TRBV28 TGTGCCAGCAGCGACGTCCCGGGACATGGGGCGAGCTCGGGATCTAACTATGGCTACACCTTC CASSDVPGHGASSGSNYGYTF
TRBJ1-6 many . TRBV7-9 TGTGCCAGCAGCCCCCGGGAAGGGCAGGCGGTTTCACCCCTCCACTTT CASSPREGQAVSPLHF
TRBJ2-7 . . TRBV5-1 TGCGCCAGCAGCTCCGAGGTGAGCACCTACGAGCAGTACTTC CASSSEVSTYEQYF
TRBJ1-1 . TRBD1 TRBV11-3 TGTGCAAGAAGCCAGACAGGGGGAAGTTCGAACACTGAAGCTTTCTTT CARSQTGGSSNTEAFF
TRBJ2-1 . . TRBV10-2 TGCGCCAGCAGTGGACTAGGGCCCAGTTCTGGTGAGCAGTTCTTC CASSGLGPSSGEQFF
TRBJ1-2 few . TRBV12-3/TRBV12-4 TGTGCCAGCATTGTACAGGGTTCCTATGGCTACACCTTC CASIVQGSYGYTF
TRBJ1-5 many TRBD1 TRBV6-1 TGTGCCAGCAGTCCGACTATCCCCGCACAGGGGTATAGCAATCAGCCCCAGCATTTT CASSPTIPAQGYSNQPQHF
TRBJ2-3 . . TRBV6-5 TGTGCCAGCAGTTACTCCAGGGGGGATACTCAGTATTTT CASSYSRGDTQYF
TRBJ2-2 . . TRBV11-2 TGTGCCAGCAGCTTAGACAGGAACACCGGGGAGCTGTTTTTT CASSLDRNTGELFF
TRBJ1-3 many TRBD1 TRBV12-3/TRBV12-4 TGTGCCAGCAGTTTCCGGCTCGACAGGGTTGCTGGAAACACCATATATTTT CASSFRLDRVAGNTIYF
TRBJ1-6 many . TRBV7-3 TGTGCCAGCAGCATTAGACAGAATTCACCCCTCCACTTT CASSIRQNSPLHF
TRBJ2-1 few . TRBV12-3/TRBV12-4 TGTGCCGCGAAGGCCCCTGGGTACAATGAGCAGTTCTTC CAAKAPGYNEQFF
TRBJ2-1 many TRBD2 TRBV5-4 TGTGCCAGCAGCCATGGGAGGCGGGGGGCCGATAATGAGCAGTTCTTC CASSHGRRGADNEQFF
TRBJ2-7 medium-sized . TRBV6-1 TGTGCCAGCAGAGATTACTCCTACGAGCAGTACTTC CASRDYSYEQYF
TRBJ1-3 many TRBD1 TRBV6-1 TGTGCCAGCAGCCGAAGATCTATGTCCGGGACAGGGCTCGCCTCTGGAAACACCATATATTTT CASSRRSMSGTGLASGNTIYF
TRBJ2-7 many . TRBV24-1 TGTGCCACCAGATCGGGGTCCTCTGAGCAGTACTTC CATRSGSSEQYF
TRBJ2-1 . TRBD2 TRBV20-1 TGCAGTGCTAGGTTAACGGGAGGAAACTACAATGAGCAGTTCTTC CSARLTGGNYNEQFF
TRBJ2-1 . . TRBV7-9 TGTGCCAGCAGCTTAGGGGGCGGGGCCTACAATGAGCAGTTCTTC CASSLGGGAYNEQFF
TRBJ2-7 . . TRBV20-1 TGCAGTGCTAGGACCCGGGTTGACTACGAGCAGTACTTC CSARTRVDYEQYF
TRBJ1-4 many . TRBV28 TGTGCCAGCAGTTCCAAATCCTCTTACTCCCGGGGCGTTATTAATGAAAAACTGTTTTTT CASSSKSSYSRGVINEKLFF
TRBJ2-5 many . TRBV28 TGTGCCGGCAGTTCCCCTGGCCTCGGGACATTGGGAGAGACCCAGTACTTC CAGSSPGLGTLGETQYF
TRBJ2-5 . TRBD2 TRBV30 TGTGCCTGGAGTGTAATTAGCGGGAGAGGGCAAGAGACCCAGTACTTC CAWSVISGRGQETQYF
TRBJ1-2 medium-sized TRBD1 TRBV12-3/TRBV12-4 TGTGCCAGCATTCTAGTACCAGGGGGACATGGCTACACCTTC CASILVPGGHGYTF
TRBJ2-7 . TRBD1 TRBV4-1 TGCGCCAGCAGCCAGGGGACAGGGACATCCTTATACGAGCAGTACTTC CASSQGTGTSLYEQYF
TRBJ1-2 many . TRBV5-6 TGTGCCAGCAGCTCACGGGGAATTCAGAGCTACACCTTC CASSSRGIQSYTF
TRBJ1-3 once . TRBV6-1 TGTGCCAGCCGCGAGGGGGCTGGAAACACCATATATTTT CASREGAGNTIYF
TRBJ2-5 many TRBD1 TRBV5-1 TGCGCCAGCAGCGTCGGGACAGGGTCTGAGACCCAGTACTTC CASSVGTGSETQYF
TRBJ2-2 many . TRBV19 TGTGCCAGTAGTCGGAGGGGGCTAGGGGAGCTGTTTTTT CASSRRGLGELFF
TRBJ1-4 many . TRBV5-6 TGTGCCAGCAGCTCGGGCCTTGAGTGGGCTGAAAAACTGTTTTTT CASSSGLEWAEKLFF
TRBJ2-4 . . TRBV11-2 TGTGCCAGCAGCTCTTGGGGAGTTCAGTACTTC CASSSWGVQYF
TRBJ1-2 . TRBD1 TRBV20-1 TGCAGTGCTAGAGATAGTGGCAGGGGGAACTTAAATGTTTACACCTTC CSARDSGRGNLNVYTF
TRBJ2-2 . . TRBV7-9 TGTGGGGGGGATTCTCCAGCCCTGAACACCGGGGAGCTGTTTTTT CGGDSPALNTGELFF
TRBJ2-2 many . TRBV9 TGTGCCAGCAGCGACCCGGGTCTAGCGCCGAACACCGGGGAGCTGTTTTTT CASSDPGLAPNTGELFF
TRBJ2-2 many TRBD2 TRBV6-1 TGTGCCAGCAGTGCCCTAGCGGGAGGCACCGGGGAGCTGTTTTTT CASSALAGGTGELFF